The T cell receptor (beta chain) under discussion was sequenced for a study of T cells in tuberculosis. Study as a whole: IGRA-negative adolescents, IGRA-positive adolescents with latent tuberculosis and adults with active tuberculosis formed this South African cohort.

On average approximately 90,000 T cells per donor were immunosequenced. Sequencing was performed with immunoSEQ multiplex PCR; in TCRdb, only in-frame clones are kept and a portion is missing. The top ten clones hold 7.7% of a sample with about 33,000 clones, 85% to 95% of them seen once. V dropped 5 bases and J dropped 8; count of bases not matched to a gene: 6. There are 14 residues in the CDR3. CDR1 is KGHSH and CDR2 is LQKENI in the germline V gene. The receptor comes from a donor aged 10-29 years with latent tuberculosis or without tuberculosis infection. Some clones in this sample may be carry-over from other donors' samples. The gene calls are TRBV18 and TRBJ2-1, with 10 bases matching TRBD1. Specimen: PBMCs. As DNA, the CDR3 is TGTGCCAGCTCAACCCGACAGGGGGCGGATGAGCAGTTCTTC. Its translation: CASSTRQGADEQFF.